This is a list of T cell receptor beta chains from one sample in a study of T cells in Graves' hyperthyroidism and ophthalmopathy. TCRdb called the multiplex PCR reads again in MiXCR, with one record for every CDR3 protein. The sample includes about 290,000 distinct CDR3 sequences, 15% of them seen just once. The material sequenced was blood. Receptor source: a woman aged 45-65 years with Graves' hyperthyroidism that later progressed to Graves' ophthalmopathy. The CDR3 runs from the conserved cysteine through the conserved F or W. Each record gives: CDR3 protein, J gene, V gene.

CASSLGRETWDTGELFF	TRBJ2-2	TRBV11-1
CSVEDGLAGEQFF	TRBJ2-1	TRBV29-1
CASSLLAGEANEQFF	TRBJ2-1	TRBV28
CASSPRGAGETQYF	TRBJ2-5	TRBV7-3
CASSVGVGVSEAFF	TRBJ1-1	TRBV9
CASRPQAPNTEAFF	TRBJ1-1	TRBV5-1
CATEGDFYTGELFF	TRBJ2-2	TRBV7-8
CASSSPQPGLAKNIQYF	TRBJ2-4	TRBV28
CASSLYRDEQYF	TRBJ2-7	TRBV28
CASRGDVYGYTF	TRBJ1-2	TRBV6-2/TRBV6-3
CASSPKGGDEQYF	TRBJ2-7	TRBV5-6
CASSLGGSPLHF	TRBJ1-6	TRBV27
CASSIRYRGGEAAFF	TRBJ1-1	TRBV19
CASSPGTFSTDTQYF	TRBJ2-3	TRBV28
CASSQLPWDQRGMLSTDTQYF	TRBJ2-3	TRBV7-9
CSASLGGKRCVYEQYF	TRBJ2-7	TRBV20-1
CASSSGQGRRNTEAFF	TRBJ1-1	TRBV28
CASSPGTGSQTLHF	TRBJ1-6	TRBV28
CASRSDDGANYGYTF	TRBJ1-2	TRBV5-1
CASSLTRTGISYEQYF	TRBJ2-7	TRBV12-3/TRBV12-4
CASRSGGTNTGELFF	TRBJ2-2	TRBV7-9
CASSLTGTSDYEQYF	TRBJ2-7	TRBV3-1
CASSPLLVGGKRAYEQYF	TRBJ2-7	TRBV11-1
CSARDGRSEAFF	TRBJ1-1	TRBV20-1
CSASLPDYYMNTEAFF	TRBJ1-1	TRBV20-1
CASSFTSSQGYTF	TRBJ1-2	TRBV19
CASSRDQVRYEQYF	TRBJ2-7	TRBV7-2
CASADNQPNEKLFF	TRBJ1-4	TRBV2
CASLGLAGGRYRELFF	TRBJ2-2	TRBV12-3/TRBV12-4
CASSETDAVNLYF	TRBJ1-3	TRBV3-1
CASSEFRPGQQIYEQYF	TRBJ2-7	TRBV25-1
CVGSLRSLGTDTQYF	TRBJ2-3	TRBV27
CASSLGEGGVGNEQFF	TRBJ2-1	TRBV11-2
CASSSSSSGQETQYF	TRBJ2-5	TRBV7-8
CASSLGAGIPGELFF	TRBJ2-2	TRBV28
CASSRRGGGGDTQYF	TRBJ2-3	TRBV11-2
CASSHGTGPVYEQYF	TRBJ2-7	TRBV7-3
CASSQGSGGAGELFF	TRBJ2-2	TRBV3-1
CASRGEGLAGGETQYF	TRBJ2-5	TRBV28
CASSGGRGGPDTQYF	TRBJ2-3	TRBV2
CASSLLGAGRDNEQFF	TRBJ2-1	TRBV28
CASSDAAGTVEFNEQFF	TRBJ2-1	TRBV2
CSASPQEHWPPIEQFF	TRBJ2-1	TRBV20-1
CASSMDRSTDTQYF	TRBJ2-3	TRBV9
CASSSGGQNYGYTF	TRBJ1-2	TRBV5-1
CASSSDRGYEQYF	TRBJ2-7	TRBV7-8
CSFEVRGSTDTQYF	TRBJ2-3	TRBV20-1
CSARGGLAGEVNEQFF	TRBJ2-1	TRBV20-1
CASRRGAHNEQFF	TRBJ2-1	TRBV7-9
CASSLAMDTEAFF	TRBJ1-1	TRBV5-1
CASSLGGGPMNTGELFF	TRBJ2-2	TRBV7-7
CASSRHQGSYTEAFF	TRBJ1-1	TRBV3-1
CASSEYKPQAAGDTEAFF	TRBJ1-1	TRBV25-1
CASNDRLYGYTF	TRBJ1-2	TRBV6-1
CASSPPNSYNEQFF	TRBJ2-1	TRBV12-3/TRBV12-4
CASSMQGLEGDTQYF	TRBJ2-3	TRBV7-7
CASSLAVAGGTSTDTQYF	TRBJ2-3	TRBV5-1
CASSASTERTQYF	TRBJ2-5	TRBV9
CASSLETGELFF	TRBJ2-2	TRBV28